A single T cell receptor (beta chain) is shown here with its context. This sample was taken from a study of CD8 T cells in Susac syndrome. Germline V gene sequence: CDR1 GTSNPN, CDR2 SVGIG (reference sequence). The CDR3 has 14 residues. Trimming pared 4 bases from V and 4 bases from J, leaving 16 bases between. Sequencing of TCR beta was undertaken in CD8+ and CD4+ T cells derived from blood. Negative isolation was applied to CD8+ and CD4+ T cells, and FACS enrichment was applied to TEMRA cells. Random-hexamer reverse transcription was applied to 0.5 to 1 ug RNA. Coverage of TCR beta CDR3 amplification by immunoSEQ multiplex PCR extended to 54 Vbeta and 13 Jbeta. TCRdb reprocessed the immunoSEQ multiplex PCR reads via MiXCR and lists one record per CDR3 protein. The sample has some 150,000 distinct CDR3 sequences, roughly 94% seen once; the top ten hold nearly 0.085%.

The chain uses TRBV30 and TRBJ1-1; a possible D gene is TRBD1 (5 bases). This clonotype originated in a human donor in good health. The sequencing input was CD4+ T cells from PBMCs. This CDR3 reads CAWTLFGAGTEAFF. CDR3 nucleotide sequence: TGTGCCTGGACACTATTCGGGGCGGGCACTGAAGCTTTCTTT. Filled out from reference TRBV30 and TRBJ1-1, the complete variable domain reads SQTIHQWPATLVQPVGSPLSLECTVEGTSNPNLYWYRQAAGRGLQLLFYSVGIGQISSEVPQNLSASRPQDRQFILSSKKLLLSDSGFYLCAWTLFGAGTEAFFGQGTRLTVV.